These T cell receptor beta chains were read from a single sample in a study of blood T cell repertoires in COVID-19. TCRdb's copy holds only in-frame clones and misses some; the assay was immunoSEQ multiplex PCR. Among 100,000 to 150,000 clones listed, about 80% were seen once. Sequencing input: peripheral blood. The origin of the receptors is a woman between 45 and 60 years old with acute or convalescent COVID-19. CDR3s include the opening cysteine and the closing phenylalanine or tryptophan. A D gene is named only where the DNA matches it firmly. Not all rows give a size; the values are once, few, many and, for expanded clones, a class.

-	TRBV2	-	TRBJ1-1	TGTGCCAGCATTAAGCGGGGCGGAGGGAACACTGAAGCTTTCTTT	CASIKRGGGNTEAFF
-	TRBV3-1/TRBV3-2	TRBD2	TRBJ2-1	TGTGCCAGCAGCCAACTATCGGGGGGGGGCAACAATGAGCAGTTCTTC	CASSQLSGGGNNEQFF
-	TRBV5-1	-	TRBJ1-4	TGCGCCAGCAGCTGGACAGTTAATAATGAAAAACTGTTTTTT	CASSWTVNNEKLFF
-	TRBV25-1	TRBD1	TRBJ1-4	TGTGCCAGCAGTGAACACAGGGGAGATAATGAAAAACTGTTTTTT	CASSEHRGDNEKLFF
-	TRBV19	TRBD1	TRBJ1-2	TGTGCCAGTAGCTTCGACAGGGGCAAGTACTATGGCTACACCTTC	CASSFDRGKYYGYTF
-	TRBV5-1	TRBD1	TRBJ1-5	TGCGCCAGCAGCGTAACTACAGGGGACGGTCAGCCCCAGCATTTT	CASSVTTGDGQPQHF
-	TRBV6-5	-	TRBJ2-3	TGTGCCAGCACCTGGGGGGTCACAGATACGCAGTATTTT	CASTWGVTDTQYF
-	TRBV5-1	-	TRBJ2-3	TGCGCCAGCAGGCTTTCGTCAGGGGAGTGGAGCGCAGATACGCAGTATTTT	CASRLSSGEWSADTQYF
-	TRBV19	-	TRBJ2-7	TGTGCCAGTAGTCCGGGACTGAGTACCTACGAGCAGTACTTC	CASSPGLSTYEQYF
once	TRBV2	TRBD1	TRBJ2-5	TGTGCCAGCAGCATACAGGGGGCTCGGGAGACCCAGTACTTC	CASSIQGARETQYF
few	TRBV5-4	TRBD1	TRBJ1-6	TGTGCCAGCAGCCACGGGACAGGGGGGGTACCCCTCCACTTT	CASSHGTGGVPLHF
-	TRBV19	-	TRBJ2-2	TGTGCCAGTAGTACCGACAGGATCACGAACACCGGGGAGCTGTTTTTT	CASSTDRITNTGELFF
-	TRBV25-1	TRBD1	TRBJ1-3	TGTGCCAGCAAGGACAGGAACTCTGGAAACACCATATATTTT	CASKDRNSGNTIYF
once	TRBV19	TRBD1	TRBJ2-3	TGTGCCAGTAGCCTTGGGACAGGGGGTACGCAGTATTTT	CASSLGTGGTQYF
-	TRBV6-5	-	TRBJ1-2	TGTGCCAGCAGTTACCGAGCCAGGCTTAACTATGGCTACACCTTC	CASSYRARLNYGYTF
-	TRBV6-5	TRBD1	TRBJ1-3	TGTGCCAGCAGTTACCGGACAGGGGCTGGAAACACCATATATTTT	CASSYRTGAGNTIYF
-	TRBV5-1	TRBD2	TRBJ2-3	TGCGCCAGCGCGGGGGGGCCAAGAGATACGCAGTATTTT	CASAGGPRDTQYF
once	TRBV30	TRBD1	TRBJ2-7	TGTGCCTGGAGTCCCGGGACAGGGTATGCCGAGCAGTACTTC	CAWSPGTGYAEQYF
-	TRBV2	-	TRBJ1-3	TGTGCCAGCCGGCAGGCCTCTGGAAACACCATATATTTT	CASRQASGNTIYF
-	TRBV14	TRBD2	TRBJ2-1	TGTGCCAGCAGCCGACGCGGGGGGGCTTCCTACAATGAGCAGTTCTTC	CASSRRGGASYNEQFF
-	TRBV5-1	-	TRBJ2-7	TGCGCCAGCAGCTTGGGAGCCTACGAGCAGTACTTC	CASSLGAYEQYF
-	TRBV7-2	TRBD1	TRBJ1-2	TGTGCCAGCAGCTCCTTCCCGACAGGGGGTTATGGCTACACCTTC	CASSSFPTGGYGYTF
-	TRBV9	-	TRBJ1-6	TGTGCCAGCAGCGTAGGACAGGTGGCCTATAATTCACCCCTCCACTTT	CASSVGQVAYNSPLHF